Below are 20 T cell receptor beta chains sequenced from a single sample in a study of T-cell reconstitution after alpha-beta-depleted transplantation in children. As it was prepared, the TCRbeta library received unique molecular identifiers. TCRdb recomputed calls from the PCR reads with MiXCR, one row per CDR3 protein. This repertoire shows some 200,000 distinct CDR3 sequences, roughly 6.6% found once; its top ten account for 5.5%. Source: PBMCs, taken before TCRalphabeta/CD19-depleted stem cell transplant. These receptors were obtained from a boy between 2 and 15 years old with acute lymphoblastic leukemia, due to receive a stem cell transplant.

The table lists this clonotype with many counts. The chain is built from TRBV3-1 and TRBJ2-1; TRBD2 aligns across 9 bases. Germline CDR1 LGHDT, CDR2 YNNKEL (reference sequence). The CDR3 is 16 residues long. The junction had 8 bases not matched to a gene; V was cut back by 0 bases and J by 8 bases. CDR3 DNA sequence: TGTGCCAGCAGCCAAGATAGGCGGGGGGGCGTCGATGAGCAGTTCTTC. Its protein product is CASSQDRRGGVDEQFF.

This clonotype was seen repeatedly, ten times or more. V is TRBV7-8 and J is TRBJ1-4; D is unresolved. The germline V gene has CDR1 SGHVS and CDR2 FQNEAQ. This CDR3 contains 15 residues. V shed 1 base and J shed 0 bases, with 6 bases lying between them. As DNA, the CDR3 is TGTGCCAGCAGCTTAGATTGGGCAACTAATGAAAAACTGTTTTTT. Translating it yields CASSLDWATNEKLFF.

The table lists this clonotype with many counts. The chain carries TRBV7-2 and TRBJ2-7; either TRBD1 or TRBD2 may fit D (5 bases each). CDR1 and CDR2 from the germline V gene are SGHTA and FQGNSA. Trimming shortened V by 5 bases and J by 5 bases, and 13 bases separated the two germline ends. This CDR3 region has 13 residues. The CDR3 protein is CASSRRGDDEQYF. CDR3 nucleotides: TGTGCCAGCAGCAGGAGAGGGGACGACGAGCAGTACTTC.

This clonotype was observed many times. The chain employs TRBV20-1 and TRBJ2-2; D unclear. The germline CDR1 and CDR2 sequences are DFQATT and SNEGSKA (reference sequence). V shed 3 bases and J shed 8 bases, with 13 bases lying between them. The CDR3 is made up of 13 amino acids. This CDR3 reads CSASVGISGELFF. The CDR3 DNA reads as TGCAGTGCTAGTGTGGGGATCAGTGGGGAGCTGTTTTTT.

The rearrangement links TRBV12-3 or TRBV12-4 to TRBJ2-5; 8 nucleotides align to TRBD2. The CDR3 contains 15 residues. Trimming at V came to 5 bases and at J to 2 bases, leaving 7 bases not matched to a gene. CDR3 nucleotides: TGTGCCAGCAGTGCCACCGGGACTAGACAAGAGACCCAGTACTTC. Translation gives CASSATGTRQETQYF.

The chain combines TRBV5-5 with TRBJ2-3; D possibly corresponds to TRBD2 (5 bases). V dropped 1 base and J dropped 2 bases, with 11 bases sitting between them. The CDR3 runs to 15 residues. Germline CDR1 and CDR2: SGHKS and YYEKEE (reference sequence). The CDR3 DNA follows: TGTGCCAGCAGCTTGAGAGGGAGCCACACAGATACGCAGTATTTT. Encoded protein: CASSLRGSHTDTQYF.

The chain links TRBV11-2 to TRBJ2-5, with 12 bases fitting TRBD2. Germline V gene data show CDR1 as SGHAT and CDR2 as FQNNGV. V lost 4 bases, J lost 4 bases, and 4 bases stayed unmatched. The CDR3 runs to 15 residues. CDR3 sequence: CASSSSGGVGETQYF. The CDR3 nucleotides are TGTGCCAGCAGCTCTAGCGGGGGGGTTGGAGAGACCCAGTACTTC. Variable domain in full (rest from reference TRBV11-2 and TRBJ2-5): EAGVAQSPRYKIIEKRQSVAFWCNPISGHATLYWYQQILGQGPKLLIQFQNNGVVDDSQLPKDRFSAERLKGVDSTLKIQPAKLEDSAVYLCASSSSGGVGETQYFGPGTRLLVL.

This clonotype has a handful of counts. CDR3 nucleotide sequence: TGCAGTGCTAGCTTACGGACAGGGGGACAAGAGACCCAGTACTTC. This codes for CSASLRTGGQETQYF. The V call is TRBV20-1, the J call TRBJ2-5, with TRBD1 identical over 10 bases. Trimming at V came to 3 bases and at J to 2 bases, leaving 6 bases not matched to a gene. Per germline, CDR1 DFQATT and CDR2 SNEGSKA (reference sequence). This CDR3 has 15 residues.

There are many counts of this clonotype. The DNA for the CDR3 is TGTGCCAGCAAACCCATGGAGGGGAGGGCCCACTACAATGAGCAGTTCTTC. Its protein is CASKPMEGRAHYNEQFF. This chain joins TRBV7-9 and TRBJ2-1; 7 bases fit TRBD2. The junction had 15 bases not matched to a gene; V was cut back by 7 bases and J by 3 bases. Germline V lookup: CDR1 SEHNR, CDR2 FQNEAQ (reference sequence). This CDR3 has 17 amino acids.

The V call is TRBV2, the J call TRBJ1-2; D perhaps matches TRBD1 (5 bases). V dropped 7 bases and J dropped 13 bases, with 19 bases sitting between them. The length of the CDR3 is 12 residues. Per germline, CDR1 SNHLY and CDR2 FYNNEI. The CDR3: CASTFRDGSVTF. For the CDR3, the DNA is TGTGCCAGCACCTTCCGGGACGGTTCTGTCACCTTC.

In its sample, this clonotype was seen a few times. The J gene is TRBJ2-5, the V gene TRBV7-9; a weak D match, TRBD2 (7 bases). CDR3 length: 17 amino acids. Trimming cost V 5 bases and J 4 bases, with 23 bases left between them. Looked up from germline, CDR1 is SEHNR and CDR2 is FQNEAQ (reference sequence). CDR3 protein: CASSPWRGGRLGETQYF. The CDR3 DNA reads TGTGCCAGCAGCCCCTGGAGGGGGGGCAGATTGGGAGAGACCCAGTACTTC.

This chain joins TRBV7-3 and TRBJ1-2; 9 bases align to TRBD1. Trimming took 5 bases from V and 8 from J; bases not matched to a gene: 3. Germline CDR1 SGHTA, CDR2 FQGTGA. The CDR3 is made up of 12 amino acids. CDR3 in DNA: TGTGCCAGCAGCCGACAGGGGGTGGGCTACACCTTC. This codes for CASSRQGVGYTF.

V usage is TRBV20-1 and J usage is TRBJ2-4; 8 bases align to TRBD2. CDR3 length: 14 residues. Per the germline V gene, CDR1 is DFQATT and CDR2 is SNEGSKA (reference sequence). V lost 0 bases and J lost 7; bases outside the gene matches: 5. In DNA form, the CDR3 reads TGCAGTGCTAGAGAGGGGCGGGGGGCTAACATTCAGTACTTC. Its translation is CSAREGRGANIQYF.

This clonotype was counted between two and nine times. Here the CDR3 reads CASSQDRRTQYF. The CDR3 nucleotides read TGTGCCAGCAGCCAAGATCGGAGGACCCAGTACTTC. The chain joins TRBV3-1 to TRBJ2-7; D ambiguous. Gene TRBJ2-5 matches the end of the DNA better, so the J call may be wrong. The CDR3 is made up of 12 amino acids. Per germline, CDR1 LGHDT and CDR2 YNNKEL (reference sequence).

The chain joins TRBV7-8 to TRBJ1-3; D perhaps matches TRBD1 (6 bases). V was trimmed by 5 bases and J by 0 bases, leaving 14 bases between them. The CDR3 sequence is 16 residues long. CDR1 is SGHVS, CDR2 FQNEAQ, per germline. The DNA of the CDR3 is TGTGCCAGCAGCCCCGCCGAGGGACACTCTGGAAACACCATATATTTT. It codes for CASSPAEGHSGNTIYF. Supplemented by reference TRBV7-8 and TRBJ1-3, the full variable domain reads GAGVSQSPRYKVAKRGQDVALRCDPISGHVSLFWYQQALGQGPEFLTYFQNEAQLDKSGLPSDRFFAERPEGSVSTLKIQRTQQEDSAVYLCASSPAEGHSGNTIYFGEGSWLTVV.

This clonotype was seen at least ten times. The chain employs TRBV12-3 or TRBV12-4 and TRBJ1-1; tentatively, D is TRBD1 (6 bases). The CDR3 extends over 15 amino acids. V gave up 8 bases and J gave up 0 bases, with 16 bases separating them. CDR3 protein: CASQGRKNMNTEAFF. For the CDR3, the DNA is TGTGCCAGCCAGGGGCGGAAAAACATGAACACTGAAGCTTTCTTT.

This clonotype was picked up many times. CDR3 DNA sequence: TGCAGCGTTGAAGGACATAGCGGGGGCCAAGAGACCCAGTACTTC. This sequence encodes CSVEGHSGGQETQYF. The genes are TRBV29-1 and TRBJ2-5; 9 nucleotides match TRBD2. In germline, CDR1 is SQVTM, CDR2 ANQGSEA. CDR3 size: 15 residues. V trimming: 1 base; J trimming: 1 base; junction bases outside the gene matches: 4.

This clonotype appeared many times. For the CDR3, the DNA is TGTGCCAGCAGCTTAGGACTAGCGGGAGGCCCAGATACGCAGTATTTT. The encoded protein is CASSLGLAGGPDTQYF. The V gene is TRBV11-2, the J gene TRBJ2-3, with 13 bases fitting TRBD2. Germline loops: CDR1 SGHAT, CDR2 FQNNGV. There are 16 residues in the CDR3. V lost 1 base and J lost 4; bases outside the gene matches: 2.

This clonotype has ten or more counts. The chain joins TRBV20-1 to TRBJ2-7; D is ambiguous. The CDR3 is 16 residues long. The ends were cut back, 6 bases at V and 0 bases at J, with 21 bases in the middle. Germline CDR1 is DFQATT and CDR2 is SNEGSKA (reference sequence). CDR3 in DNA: TGCAGTGCACCCACCCCGGCGGTCACGAGCTCCTACGAGCAGTACTTC. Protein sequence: CSAPTPAVTSSYEQYF.

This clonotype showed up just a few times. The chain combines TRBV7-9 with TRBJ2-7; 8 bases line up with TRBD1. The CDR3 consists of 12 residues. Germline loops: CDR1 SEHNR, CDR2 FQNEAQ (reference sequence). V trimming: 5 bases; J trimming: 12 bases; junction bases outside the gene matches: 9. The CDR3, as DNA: TGTGCCAGCAGCCCAGACAGGGGCTCTGGGTACTTC. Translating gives CASSPDRGSGYF.